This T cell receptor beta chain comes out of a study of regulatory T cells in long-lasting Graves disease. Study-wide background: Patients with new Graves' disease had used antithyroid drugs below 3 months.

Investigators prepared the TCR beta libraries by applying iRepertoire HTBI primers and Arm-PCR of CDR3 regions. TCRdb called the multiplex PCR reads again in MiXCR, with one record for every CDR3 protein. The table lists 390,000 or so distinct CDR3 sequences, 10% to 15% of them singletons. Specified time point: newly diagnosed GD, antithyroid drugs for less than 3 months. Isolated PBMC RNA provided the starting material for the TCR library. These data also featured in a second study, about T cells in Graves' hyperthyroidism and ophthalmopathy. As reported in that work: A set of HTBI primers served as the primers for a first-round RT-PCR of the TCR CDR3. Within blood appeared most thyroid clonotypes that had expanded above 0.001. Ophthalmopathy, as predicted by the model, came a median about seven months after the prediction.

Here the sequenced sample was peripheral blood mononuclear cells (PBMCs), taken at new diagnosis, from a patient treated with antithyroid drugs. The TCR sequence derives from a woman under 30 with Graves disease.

Here the CDR3 DNA reads TGTGCCATCAGTGAGGGTAGGGCAGGGCGGCAGAGGAATGAGCAGTTCTTC. Protein: CAISEGRAGRQRNEQFF. J is TRBJ2-1 and V is TRBV10-3, with D possibly being TRBD1 (5 bases). The germline gives CDR1 ENHRY, CDR2 SYGVKD. The V end lost 2 bases, the J end lost 7 bases, and 21 bases lay between the germline ends. The CDR3 sequence is 17 residues long.